Shown below are 11 T cell receptor beta chains from a single sample sequenced in a study of cytomegalovirus exposure and HLA in healthy donors. Researchers ran the PCR with 60 Vbeta and 13 Jbeta primers. Method: immunoSEQ multiplex PCR; TCRdb's copy keeps in-frame clones and lacks some. Seen here are 60,000 to 90,000 clones, about 79% observed once, and the top ten hold around 18%. The sequenced material came from PBMCs. The receptor source for this set is a man between 70 and 80 years old in good health and CMV-seropositive.

This clone was detected once. The chain combines TRBV4-1 with TRBJ2-5, with D possibly TRBD2 on 6 matching bases. The CDR3 contains 17 residues. Germline loops: CDR1 MGHRA, CDR2 YSYEKL. Trimming removed 0 bases from V and 4 bases from J, with 18 bases in between. CDR3 loop: CASSQEPAGNVRETQYF. The CDR3 DNA reads as TGCGCCAGCAGCCAAGAACCAGCGGGCAATGTACGAGAGACCCAGTACTTC.

The chain couples TRBV5-1 to TRBJ2-5; 8 bases line up with TRBD2. The CDR3 has 16 amino acids. V was clipped by 2 bases and J by 2 bases; unmatched bases: 8. Germline V gene sequence: CDR1 SGHRS, CDR2 YFSETQ. The DNA for the CDR3 is TGCGCCAGCAGCTTTCAGCCAGCGGGAGCGCAAGAGACCCAGTACTTC. It yields the protein CASSFQPAGAQETQYF. Variable domain in full (rest from reference TRBV5-1 and TRBJ2-5): KAGVTQTPRYLIKTRGQQVTLSCSPISGHRSVSWYQQTPGQGLQFLFEYFSETQRNKGNFPGRFSGRQFSNSRSEMNVSTLELGDSALYLCASSFQPAGAQETQYFGPGTRLLVL.

The chain joins TRBV5-6 to TRBJ2-1, with D unresolved. V shed 4 bases and J shed 9 bases, with 8 bases lying between them. The V gene's germline CDR1 is SGHDT and CDR2 YYEEEE. This CDR3 has 11 residues. CDR3 protein: CASSVYVEQFF. CDR3 nucleotide sequence: TGTGCCAGCAGCGTATATGTTGAGCAGTTCTTC.

V and J are TRBV9 and TRBJ1-4; 7 positions agree with TRBD1. The V and J ends lost 4 bases and 3 bases, in that order; junction bases with no gene match: 6. Germline CDR1 reads SGDLS; CDR2 reads YYNGEE. The CDR3 contains 15 residues. This CDR3 reads CASSFRDSANEKLFF. CDR3 bases: TGTGCCAGCAGCTTCCGGGACAGCGCTAATGAAAAACTGTTTTTT.

V and J are TRBV5-4 and TRBJ2-3, with D tentatively TRBD2 (6 bases). CDR1 SGHNT and CDR2 YYREEE come from the germline V gene (reference sequence). Trimming stripped 5 bases from V and 6 bases from J, with 10 bases between. CDR3 size: 12 residues. This CDR3 is CASRRLGDTQYF. The CDR3 coding sequence is TGTGCCAGCAGACGACTAGGGGATACGCAGTATTTT.

This clone was seen a handful of times. This rearrangement joins TRBV19 to TRBJ1-1; the D is unclear. Deletions cut 3 bases from V and 1 base from J, with 9 bases between. CDR1 and CDR2 from the germline V gene are LNHDA and SQIVND (reference sequence). The CDR3 spans 14 residues. Here the CDR3 DNA reads TGTGCCAGTAGTATGTGGGAGAGGAACACTGAAGCTTTCTTT. Its translation is CASSMWERNTEAFF.

The genes are TRBV29-1 and TRBJ2-2; 8 bases are shared with TRBD1. The germline CDR1 and CDR2 sequences are SQVTM and ANQGSEA. V shed 3 bases, J shed 7 bases, and the junction held 7 bases outside the gene matches. CDR3 length equals 14 residues. The CDR3 loop reads CSVDLRGHGGELFF. DNA of the CDR3: TGCAGCGTTGATCTCAGGGGGCATGGCGGGGAGCTGTTTTTT.

About this clone: Other DNA sequences in this specimen translate into the identical CDR3. The V gene is TRBV4-1, the J gene TRBJ2-1; 7 positions match TRBD2. J lost 0 bases, V lost 0 bases, and 5 bases had no gene match. The CDR3 extends over 17 amino acids. In germline, CDR1 is MGHRA, CDR2 YSYEKL. The CDR3 DNA follows: TGCGCCAGCAGCCAAGATCCCGGGGGGAGCTCCTACAATGAGCAGTTCTTC. This codes for CASSQDPGGSSYNEQFF.

The chain links TRBV6-5 to TRBJ2-2, with 7 bases that match TRBD2. Germline V gene data show CDR1 as MNHEY and CDR2 as SVGAGI. CDR3 length: 16 amino acids. The ends lost 1 base at V and 2 bases at J; junction bases unmatched: 4. CDR3 protein: CASSYWEGLNTGELFF. CDR3 nucleotides: TGTGCCAGCAGTTACTGGGAGGGTCTCAACACCGGGGAGCTGTTTTTT.

CDR3 sequence: CASSGGGDRPLYGYTF. The CDR3, as DNA: TGTGCCAGCAGCGGCGGGGGGGACCGCCCGCTCTATGGCTACACCTTC. The chain couples TRBV5-8 to TRBJ1-2; the D gene is possibly TRBD1 (5 bases). Per germline, CDR1 SGHTS and CDR2 YDEGEE. Trimming removed 4 bases from V and 4 bases from J, with 20 bases in between. This CDR3 comprises 16 residues. The full variable domain, with the rest looked up from reference TRBV5-8 and TRBJ1-2, is EAGVTQSPTHLIKTRGQQATLRCSPISGHTSVYWYQQALGLGLQFLLWYDEGEERNRGNFPPRFSGRQFPNYSSELNVNALELEDSALYLCASSGGGDRPLYGYTFGSGTRLTVV.

This clone occurred once. J is TRBJ2-3 and V is TRBV29-1; D is possibly TRBD2 (6 bases). The germline gives CDR1 SQVTM, CDR2 ANQGSEA. Between the trimmed V and J ends, which lost 7 bases and 3 bases, there was a span of 20 bases. This CDR3 comprises 15 residues. As DNA, the CDR3 is TGCAGCGGTATCATTTCTAGCGTCGGGACAGATACGCAGTATTTT. It specifies CSGIISSVGTDTQYF.